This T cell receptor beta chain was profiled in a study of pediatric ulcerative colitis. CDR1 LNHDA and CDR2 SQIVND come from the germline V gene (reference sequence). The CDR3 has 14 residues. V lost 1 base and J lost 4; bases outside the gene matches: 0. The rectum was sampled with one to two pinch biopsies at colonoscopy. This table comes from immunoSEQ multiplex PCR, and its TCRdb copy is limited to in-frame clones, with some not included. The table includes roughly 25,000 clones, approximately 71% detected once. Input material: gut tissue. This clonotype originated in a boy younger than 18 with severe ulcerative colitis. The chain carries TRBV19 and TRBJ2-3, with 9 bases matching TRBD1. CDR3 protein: CASSIGQGADTQYF. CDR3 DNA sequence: TGTGCCAGTAGTATAGGACAGGGGGCAGATACGCAGTATTTT.